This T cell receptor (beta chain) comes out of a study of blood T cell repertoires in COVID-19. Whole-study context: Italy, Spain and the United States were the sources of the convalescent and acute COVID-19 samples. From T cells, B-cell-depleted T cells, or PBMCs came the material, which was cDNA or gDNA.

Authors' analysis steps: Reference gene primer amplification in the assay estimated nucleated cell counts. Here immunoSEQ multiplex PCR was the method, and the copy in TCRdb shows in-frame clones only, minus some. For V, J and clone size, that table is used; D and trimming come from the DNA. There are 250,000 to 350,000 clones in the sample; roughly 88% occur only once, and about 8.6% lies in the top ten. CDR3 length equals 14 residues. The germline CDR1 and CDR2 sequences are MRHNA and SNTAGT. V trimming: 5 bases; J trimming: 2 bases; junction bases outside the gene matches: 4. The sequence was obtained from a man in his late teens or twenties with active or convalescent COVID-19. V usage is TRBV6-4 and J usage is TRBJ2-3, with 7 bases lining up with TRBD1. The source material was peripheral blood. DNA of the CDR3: TGTGCCAGCAGTCGGACAGGAGACACAGATACGCAGTATTTT. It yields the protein CASSRTGDTDTQYF.